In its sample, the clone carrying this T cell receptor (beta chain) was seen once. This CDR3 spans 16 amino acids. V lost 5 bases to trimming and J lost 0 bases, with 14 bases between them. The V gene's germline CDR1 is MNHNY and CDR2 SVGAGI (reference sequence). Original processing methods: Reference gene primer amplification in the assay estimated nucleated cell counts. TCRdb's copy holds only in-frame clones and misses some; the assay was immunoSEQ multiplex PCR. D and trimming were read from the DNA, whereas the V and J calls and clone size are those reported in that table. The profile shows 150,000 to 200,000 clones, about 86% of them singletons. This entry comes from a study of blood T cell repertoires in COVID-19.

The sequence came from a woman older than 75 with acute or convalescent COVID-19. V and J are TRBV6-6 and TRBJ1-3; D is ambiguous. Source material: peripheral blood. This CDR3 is CASSNPRQFSGNTIYF. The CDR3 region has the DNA TGTGCCAGCAGTAACCCAAGACAATTCTCTGGAAACACCATATATTTT.